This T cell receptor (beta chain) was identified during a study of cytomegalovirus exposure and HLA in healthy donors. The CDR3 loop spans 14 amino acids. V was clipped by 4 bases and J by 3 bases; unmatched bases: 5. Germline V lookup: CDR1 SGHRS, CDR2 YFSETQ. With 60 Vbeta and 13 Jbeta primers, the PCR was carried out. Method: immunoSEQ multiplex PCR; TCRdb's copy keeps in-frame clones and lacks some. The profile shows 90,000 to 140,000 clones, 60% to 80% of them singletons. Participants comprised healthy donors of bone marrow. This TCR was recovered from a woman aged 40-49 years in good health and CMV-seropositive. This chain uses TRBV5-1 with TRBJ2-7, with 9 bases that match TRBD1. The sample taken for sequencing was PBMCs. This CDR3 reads CASSEGQGGYEQYF. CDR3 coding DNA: TGCGCCAGCAGCGAGGGACAGGGAGGCTACGAGCAGTACTTC.